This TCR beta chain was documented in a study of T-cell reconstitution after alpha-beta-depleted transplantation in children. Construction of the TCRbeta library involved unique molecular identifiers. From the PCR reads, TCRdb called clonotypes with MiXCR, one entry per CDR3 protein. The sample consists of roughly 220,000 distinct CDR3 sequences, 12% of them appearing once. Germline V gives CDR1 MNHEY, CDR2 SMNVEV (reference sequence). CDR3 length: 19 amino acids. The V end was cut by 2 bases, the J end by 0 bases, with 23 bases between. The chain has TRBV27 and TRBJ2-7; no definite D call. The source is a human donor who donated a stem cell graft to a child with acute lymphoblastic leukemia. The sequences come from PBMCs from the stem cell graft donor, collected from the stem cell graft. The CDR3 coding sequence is TGTGCCAGCAGTTTAACCCCCAATGTCGGGTCCCCTTACTCCTACGAGCAGTACTTC. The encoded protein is CASSLTPNVGSPYSYEQYF.